What follows describes a single TCR beta chain. Measured with immunoSEQ multiplex PCR; TCRdb has only the in-frame clones, and not every one. In the table there are under 100,000 clones, 90% of which are singletons. The data belong to a study of blood T cell repertoires in COVID-19. CDR1 KGHDR and CDR2 SFDVKD come from the germline V gene. With 7 bases clipped from V and 4 bases from J, the junction kept 19 bases outside the gene matches. This CDR3 comprises 19 residues. The sequence was obtained from a middle-aged man with acute or convalescent COVID-19. What was sequenced was peripheral blood. This rearrangement joins TRBV24-1 to TRBJ2-3; 10 bases agree with TRBD1. The CDR3 reads CATRSLGKSGTGEPDTQYF. The CDR3 DNA reads TGTGCCACCAGATCTTTGGGTAAAAGCGGGACAGGGGAACCAGATACGCAGTATTTT.